The 27 T cell receptor beta chains listed next were all sequenced from one sample in a study of shared clonotypes between healthy human individuals (TCRdb year 2020). Library prep was done by the immunoSEQ multiplex PCR assay. Not all clones reach the TCRdb copy of this immuneACCESS table, which keeps in-frame sequences only. Checked studies attribute under half of the gap to unresolved V genes and leave the rest unexplained. This sample lists around 450,000 clones; 70% to 80% were detected once. Of the sample, over 10% falls within the top ten clones. The specimen was PBMCs. The receptors were sampled from a woman aged 40 to 50 in good health. Some clones in this sample may be carry-over from other donors' samples.

This chain uses TRBV5-1 with TRBJ2-3, with D tentatively TRBD1 (6 bases). In germline, CDR1 is SGHRS, CDR2 YFSETQ. V gave up 4 bases and J gave up 2 bases, with 17 bases separating them. The length of the CDR3 is 16 residues. The CDR3 coding sequence is TGCGCCAGCAGCCCGAGGGACACAACTTTCACAGATACGCAGTATTTT. Translation: CASSPRDTTFTDTQYF.

This clone was seen a handful of times. The chain links TRBV2 to TRBJ2-7; the match to TRBD2 covers 12 bases. V shed 4 bases and J 4 bases; nucleotides not matched to a gene: 2. In germline, CDR1 is SNHLY, CDR2 FYNNEI. The CDR3 loop spans 14 amino acids. This chain's CDR3 is CASSGLAGVYEQYF. The CDR3 nucleotides are TGTGCCAGCAGTGGACTAGCGGGAGTTTACGAGCAGTACTTC.

The chain is built from TRBV6-5 and TRBJ1-6; D call uncertain. The V gene's germline CDR1 is MNHEY and CDR2 SVGAGI. This CDR3 is built from 13 residues. V lost 7 bases and J lost 6, with 10 bases in between. CDR3 amino acids: CASKRSSNSPLHF. CDR3 DNA: TGTGCCAGCAAGCGAAGTTCTAATTCACCCCTCCACTTT.

The genes are TRBV11-3 and TRBJ1-1; D is ambiguous. V lost 0 bases, J lost 5 bases, and 7 bases lay in between. The CDR3 contains 13 residues. Germline V gives CDR1 SGHNT, CDR2 YENEEA. The CDR3 region is CASSLEAGTEAFF. For the CDR3, the DNA is TGTGCCAGCAGCTTAGAGGCTGGAACTGAAGCTTTCTTT.

A note on this clone: Distinct nucleotide sequences in the sample also encode this CDR3. The chain links TRBV7-9 to TRBJ2-2; the match to TRBD1 covers 10 bases. The CDR3 is 15 residues long. Germline trimming cut 6 bases from V and 6 bases from J; bases unmatched to any gene: 7. Germline V gene lookup returns CDR1 SEHNR and CDR2 FQNEAQ (reference sequence). In nucleotides, the CDR3 is TGTGCCAGCAGACCCGGGACAGGGGTGGCCGGGGAGCTGTTTTTT. This codes for CASRPGTGVAGELFF.

The gene calls are TRBV19 and TRBJ1-4; D perhaps matches TRBD1 (6 bases). The V end was cut by 10 bases, the J end by 2 bases, with 14 bases between. The germline V gene has CDR1 LNHDA and CDR2 SQIVND (reference sequence). The CDR3 extends over 14 amino acids. The DNA for the CDR3 is TGTGCCACTACCAGGGGATCGACTAATGAAAAACTGTTTTTT. It is translated as CATTRGSTNEKLFF. Full variable domain (missing parts from reference TRBV19 and TRBJ1-4): DGGITQSPKYLFRKEGQNVTLSCEQNLNHDAMYWYRQDPGQGLRLIYYSQIVNDFQKGDIAEGYSVSREKKESFPLTVTSAQKNPTAFYLCATTRGSTNEKLFFGSGTQLSVL.

This clone was observed once. This chain connects TRBV7-9 to TRBJ2-5; D is uncertain. The CDR3 is 11 residues long. The germline CDR1 and CDR2 sequences are SEHNR and FQNEAQ (reference sequence). Trimming cost V 5 bases and J 2 bases, with 3 bases left between them. CDR3 sequence reads: CASSGQETQYF. Here the CDR3 DNA reads TGTGCCAGCAGCGGTCAAGAGACCCAGTACTTC.

V gene TRBV7-8 combines with J gene TRBJ2-1; D ambiguous. This CDR3 region has 13 residues. Germline CDR1 and CDR2: SGHVS and FQNEAQ. Deletions cut 1 base from V and 10 bases from J, with 11 bases between. The CDR3 DNA sequence: TGTGCCAGCAGCTTAGAAGGTCTAACAGAGCAGTTCTTC. Translated, it gives CASSLEGLTEQFF. The whole variable domain, filled in from reference TRBV7-8 and TRBJ2-1, reads GAGVSQSPRYKVAKRGQDVALRCDPISGHVSLFWYQQALGQGPEFLTYFQNEAQLDKSGLPSDRFFAERPEGSVSTLKIQRTQQEDSAVYLCASSLEGLTEQFFGPGTRLTVL.

The V call is TRBV6-1, the J call TRBJ2-7, with D perhaps TRBD2 (5 bases). Germline assignment: CDR1 MNHNS and CDR2 SASEGT. Trimming stripped 4 bases from V and 2 bases from J, with 15 bases between. This CDR3 region has 15 residues. CDR3 DNA: TGTGCCAGCAGTGGGCCCAGCGGCAGGACCTACGAGCAGTACTTC. It translates to CASSGPSGRTYEQYF.

V usage is TRBV19 and J usage is TRBJ2-7; the D is unclear. Germline V gives CDR1 LNHDA, CDR2 SQIVND (reference sequence). Deletions cut 1 base from V and 5 bases from J, with 12 bases between. This CDR3 contains 14 residues. CDR3 nucleotide sequence: TGTGCCAGTAGTATAGGATATGGAGAAAACGAGCAGTACTTC. Protein: CASSIGYGENEQYF.

This clone was counted many times. The gene calls are TRBV4-2 and TRBJ2-3; no reliable D call. Trimming shortened V by 4 bases and J by 2 bases, and 7 bases separated the two germline ends. The CDR3 extends over 13 amino acids. Looked up from germline, CDR1 is LGHNA and CDR2 is YNFKEQ. The CDR3: CASSLRSTDTQYF. The CDR3 DNA sequence: TGTGCCAGCAGCCTAAGATCCACAGATACGCAGTATTTT.

The genes are TRBV18 and TRBJ2-1, with 10 positions matching TRBD1. V lost 1 base and J lost 1; bases outside the gene matches: 1. The CDR3 contains 16 residues. Per the germline V gene, CDR1 is KGHSH and CDR2 is LQKENI. Here the CDR3 reads CASSPRTGGSYNEQFF. The CDR3 DNA reads TGTGCCAGCTCACCACGGACAGGGGGATCCTACAATGAGCAGTTCTTC.

The CDR3 region is CASTPFRGRAYEQYF. The CDR3 coding sequence is TGTGCCAGCACCCCTTTCAGGGGCAGAGCCTACGAGCAGTACTTC. The J gene is TRBJ2-7, the V gene TRBV11-2, with D tentatively TRBD1 (6 bases). V gave up 7 bases and J gave up 2 bases, with 18 bases separating them. CDR3 size: 15 residues. The germline V gene encodes CDR1 SGHAT and CDR2 FQNNGV. The variable domain in full, completed from reference TRBV11-2 and TRBJ2-7, reads EAGVAQSPRYKIIEKRQSVAFWCNPISGHATLYWYQQILGQGPKLLIQFQNNGVVDDSQLPKDRFSAERLKGVDSTLKIQPAKLEDSAVYLCASTPFRGRAYEQYFGPGTRLTVT.

This clone was observed once. The chain employs TRBV7-8 and TRBJ2-1; D is uncertain. CDR3 length equals 15 residues. Germline V gene data show CDR1 as SGHVS and CDR2 as FQNEAQ. Trimming removed 3 bases from V and 4 bases from J, with 13 bases in between. The CDR3 loop reads CASSFSLGQYNEQFF. The CDR3 nucleotides read TGTGCCAGCAGCTTCAGTCTAGGGCAATACAATGAGCAGTTCTTC. Looking up the rest from reference TRBV7-8 and TRBJ2-1 gives the full variable domain: GAGVSQSPRYKVAKRGQDVALRCDPISGHVSLFWYQQALGQGPEFLTYFQNEAQLDKSGLPSDRFFAERPEGSVSTLKIQRTQQEDSAVYLCASSFSLGQYNEQFFGPGTRLTVL.

The chain uses TRBV5-6 and TRBJ1-4; no clear D. V was pared by 4 bases and J by 13 bases, with 20 bases between. CDR1 and CDR2 from the germline V gene are SGHDT and YYEEEE. This CDR3 has 14 amino acids. CDR3 sequence: CASSMKPTGLLLFF. CDR3 in DNA: TGTGCCAGCAGCATGAAGCCAACGGGCCTCTTACTGTTTTTT.

This clone occurred a few times. The chain links TRBV4-2 to TRBJ2-5; tentatively, D is TRBD2 (6 bases). The DNA end lines up better with TRBJ2-7; the J call may be wrong. The CDR3 has 15 residues. Germline values: CDR1 LGHNA, CDR2 YNFKEQ. CDR3 sequence: CASSQDEQRAYEQYF. DNA of the CDR3: TGTGCCAGCAGCCAAGATGAACAGCGGGCCTACGAGCAGTACTTC.

CDR3 bases: TGTGCCAGTAGACGACTAGCGGGAGAACGGGGGAGGGCGTACTTC. It encodes CASRRLAGERGRAYF. The chain combines TRBV19 with TRBJ2-4; 12 bases match TRBD2. The germline V gene encodes CDR1 LNHDA and CDR2 SQIVND (reference sequence). Unmatched junction bases numbered 15, after V lost 6 bases and J lost 15 bases. This CDR3 comprises 15 residues.

The chain carries TRBV7-9 and TRBJ1-4, with TRBD1 matching over 7 bases. Germline V gene sequence: CDR1 SEHNR, CDR2 FQNEAQ (reference sequence). V was clipped by 2 bases and J by 6 bases; unmatched bases: 9. The CDR3 has 16 residues. For the CDR3, the DNA is TGTGCCAGCAGCTTATCGACAGGGTTCAGGGATGAAAAACTGTTTTTT. Translation: CASSLSTGFRDEKLFF.

V is TRBV7-2 and J is TRBJ2-1; D may correspond to TRBD1 or TRBD2 (5 bases each). This CDR3 has 14 residues. Germline V gene lookup returns CDR1 SGHTA and CDR2 FQGNSA. V was pared by 1 base and J by 10 bases, with 14 bases between. The CDR3 protein is CASSLEGVLAEQFF. The CDR3 DNA follows: TGTGCCAGCAGCTTAGAAGGGGTGCTAGCAGAGCAGTTCTTC.

This clone was observed once. This rearrangement joins TRBV10-3 to TRBJ2-5; D may be TRBD2 (5 bases). In germline, CDR1 is ENHRY, CDR2 SYGVKD. With 2 bases removed from V and 2 bases from J, the gap between germline ends came to 12 bases. The CDR3 sequence is 15 residues long. The CDR3 coding sequence is TGTGCCATCAGTGAGGCCTTAGCGCCGCAAGAGACCCAGTACTTC. Translated, it gives CAISEALAPQETQYF.

This CDR3 is CASSLKLSRVWYTGELFF. CDR3 DNA sequence: TGTGCCAGCAGTTTAAAGTTATCCAGGGTCTGGTACACCGGGGAGCTGTTTTTT. The J gene is TRBJ2-2, the V gene TRBV27, with D tentatively TRBD1 (5 bases). Germline loops: CDR1 MNHEY, CDR2 SMNVEV (reference sequence). V gave up 2 bases and J gave up 3 bases, with 19 bases separating them. This CDR3 comprises 18 residues.

The chain combines TRBV2 with TRBJ2-1; 10 bases are shared with TRBD1. The germline CDR1 and CDR2 sequences are SNHLY and FYNNEI. Unmatched junction bases numbered 5, after V lost 6 bases and J lost 3 bases. CDR3 size: 15 residues. CDR3 sequence reads: CASRKGTGDYNEQFF. In DNA, the CDR3 is TGTGCCAGCAGGAAAGGGACAGGGGACTACAATGAGCAGTTCTTC.

The gene calls are TRBV28 and TRBJ2-7; 12 bases line up with TRBD2. Germline-derived CDR1 and CDR2 are MDHEN and SYDVKM. The length of the CDR3 is 16 residues. The ends lost 8 bases at V and 4 bases at J; junction bases unmatched: 12. The CDR3 spells CASSGGGLAGYYEQYF. For the CDR3, the DNA is TGTGCCAGCTCTGGAGGAGGACTAGCGGGATATTACGAGCAGTACTTC.

The CDR3 nucleotides are TGCGCCAGCAGCTTGGACAGGGGTTGGCAAGAGACCCAGTACTTC. This sequence encodes CASSLDRGWQETQYF. The chain employs TRBV5-1 and TRBJ2-5, with 7 bases matching TRBD1. Germline lookup yields CDR1 SGHRS and CDR2 YFSETQ. V shed 0 bases, J shed 2 bases, and the junction held 4 bases outside the gene matches. This CDR3 is built from 15 residues.

Comments on this clone: This specimen includes other DNA sequences encoding the same CDR3. The V and J genes are TRBV20-1 and TRBJ2-3; D gene unclear. The germline V and J ends were trimmed by 3 bases and 4 bases, with 5 bases remaining between them. Germline CDR1 and CDR2: DFQATT and SNEGSKA (reference sequence). This CDR3 has 11 residues. The CDR3 reads CSARVADTQYF. CDR3 coding DNA: TGCAGTGCTAGGGTAGCAGATACGCAGTATTTT.

The chain combines TRBV4-3 with TRBJ2-7; D perhaps matches TRBD2 (5 bases). The germline gives CDR1 LGHNA, CDR2 YSLEER. The CDR3 runs to 14 residues. V was pared by 4 bases and J by 3 bases, with 13 bases between. The CDR3 here is CASSPLRGNYEQYF. In DNA, the CDR3 is TGCGCCAGCAGCCCCCTCCGAGGGAACTACGAGCAGTACTTC.

This chain joins TRBV6-5 and TRBJ1-5; 9 nucleotides match TRBD1. Germline CDR1 reads MNHEY; CDR2 reads SVGAGI. J gave up 10 bases and V 0 bases, and 7 bases lay outside the gene matches. This CDR3 comprises 15 residues. The CDR3 region has the DNA TGTGCCAGCAGTTACTCGGGACAGGGTACTCAACCCCAGCATTTT. Translation gives CASSYSGQGTQPQHF.